This TCR beta chain was profiled in a study of cytomegalovirus exposure and HLA in healthy donors. For this clone: The antigen remains undetermined.

The study, taken as a whole, reports: Rare sequences made up most TCRs, while some public TCRs were found in many donors. Overall, under 200 TCR beta chains were annotated as cytomegalovirus-associated. Reports described diagnosis of cytomegalovirus status by the classifier as highly specific and sensitive.

Repertoires were generated with immunoSEQ multiplex PCR, while TCRdb's copy carries only in-frame clones and drops some. The repertoire has some 260,000 clones, roughly 87% of them found once; the top ten carry 3.1%. The length of the CDR3 is 15 residues. The V end lost 2 bases, the J end lost 7 bases, and 18 bases lay between the germline ends. CDR1 is SQVTM, CDR2 ANQGSEA, per germline. The TCR sequence derives from a woman under 40 in good health and CMV-seronegative. The rearrangement joins TRBV29-1 to TRBJ2-1; D gene uncertain. The source material was PBMCs. CDR3 bases: TGCAGCGTTGAAATGGGCAGAGTAGTAAGGAATGAGCAGTTCTTC. The encoded protein is CSVEMGRVVRNEQFF.